The 13 T cell receptor beta chains below come from one sample, sequenced in a study of blood T cell repertoires in COVID-19. The assay was immunoSEQ multiplex PCR, and TCRdb's table has in-frame clones only and misses some. The sample records 200,000 or so clones, less than 90% being singletons. Sample: PBMCs or T cells enriched from blood (not recorded which). The receptors derive from a woman aged 25 to 45 who had recovered from COVID-19.

The rearrangement links TRBV29-1 to TRBJ1-1; D not certain. V was trimmed by 4 bases and J by 5 bases, leaving 11 bases between them. Germline V CDR1 and CDR2: SQVTM, ANQGSEA. The CDR3 runs 12 residues. CDR3: CSVVRTGTEAFF. The CDR3 DNA follows: TGCAGCGTTGTCAGGACTGGGACTGAAGCTTTCTTT.

J is TRBJ2-7 and V is TRBV5-5, with D tentatively TRBD1 (5 bases). Looked up from germline, CDR1 is SGHKS and CDR2 is YYEKEE (reference sequence). Trimming took off 4 bases at V and 10 bases at J, with 30 bases between the two ends. The CDR3 runs to 17 residues. CDR3 bases: TGTGCCAGCAGCCAAACCCGGAATACGTGGACACCCGACCCCCAGTACTTC. This gives the protein CASSQTRNTWTPDPQYF.

The chain carries TRBV18 and TRBJ1-5, with unresolved D. Trimming took 2 bases from V and 5 from J, leaving 10 bases between them. The CDR3 consists of 14 residues. Germline V gives CDR1 KGHSH, CDR2 LQKENI. The CDR3 spells CASSPITADQPQHF. The CDR3 DNA sequence: TGTGCCAGCTCACCAATAACCGCGGATCAGCCCCAGCATTTT.

This clone was counted once. V usage is TRBV7-6 and J usage is TRBJ1-1; D not certain. V was cut by 1 base and J by 1 base, with 4 bases left in between. The CDR3 is 13 residues long. The V gene's germline CDR1 is SGHVS and CDR2 FNYEAQ. CDR3 sequence reads: CASSLGRNTEAFF. CDR3 DNA sequence: TGTGCCAGCAGCTTAGGCAGGAACACTGAAGCTTTCTTT.

The chain uses TRBV28 and TRBJ1-4, with 7 bases lining up with TRBD1. Germline loops: CDR1 MDHEN, CDR2 SYDVKM. The CDR3 totals 14 residues. The ends lost 6 bases at V and 2 bases at J; junction bases unmatched: 3. CDR3 bases: TGTGCCAGCAGATCAGGGGGGACTAATGAAAAACTGTTTTTT. Residues: CASRSGGTNEKLFF.

This clone was recorded a few times. The CDR3: CASSFGTAGEQYF. The CDR3 coding sequence is TGTGCCAGCAGCTTCGGGACTGCGGGCGAGCAGTACTTC. The chain couples TRBV7-3 to TRBJ2-7, with D possibly matching TRBD2 (6 bases). V lost 3 bases, J lost 6 bases, and 12 bases lay in between. In germline, CDR1 is SGHTA, CDR2 FQGTGA. CDR3 size: 13 residues.

The chain recombines TRBV5-1 with TRBJ1-2; 7 nucleotides line up with TRBD1. The CDR3 consists of 15 residues. Trimming removed 4 bases from V and 4 bases from J; junction bases left unmatched: 10. Germline assignment: CDR1 SGHRS and CDR2 YFSETQ. The CDR3 DNA follows: TGCGCCAGCAGCGTACGAGGGGGCGCGGGCTATGGCTACACCTTC. It yields the protein CASSVRGGAGYGYTF.

This chain uses TRBV5-1 with TRBJ2-3; TRBD1 matches at 9 bases. This CDR3 is 16 amino acids long. V was clipped by 4 bases and J by 0 bases; unmatched bases: 6. Germline CDR1 is SGHRS and CDR2 is YFSETQ. CDR3 bases: TGCGCCAGCAGCAGAAACAGGGGGCAGAGCACAGATACGCAGTATTTT. This encodes CASSRNRGQSTDTQYF.

The chain employs TRBV29-1 and TRBJ1-1; maybe TRBD1 (6 bases). From germline, CDR1 is SQVTM and CDR2 ANQGSEA. V dropped 4 bases and J dropped 8 bases, with 14 bases sitting between them. The CDR3 has 12 amino acids. The CDR3 is CSVVRYGGEAFF. CDR3 DNA sequence: TGCAGCGTTGTCCGGTATGGGGGCGAAGCTTTCTTT.

This clone was detected a few times. This chain connects TRBV4-1 to TRBJ2-2; 7 nucleotides line up with TRBD2. The CDR3 spans 18 residues. V was clipped by 2 bases and J by 0 bases; unmatched bases: 9. Germline CDR1 is MGHRA and CDR2 is YSYEKL. CDR3 protein: CASSQTGLRVSNTGELFF. CDR3 bases: TGCGCCAGCAGCCAAACGGGACTAAGGGTATCGAACACCGGGGAGCTGTTTTTT.

The V call is TRBV7-2, the J call TRBJ2-3; 13 positions agree with TRBD2. After removal of 5 bases from V and 1 base from J, the junction contained 3 bases not matched to a gene. The CDR3 is made up of 16 amino acids. Germline CDR1 and CDR2: SGHTA and FQGNSA. CDR3 protein: CASSPLAGGGTDTQYF. Here the CDR3 DNA reads TGTGCCAGCAGCCCACTAGCGGGGGGGGGCACAGATACGCAGTATTTT.

This clone was counted between two and nine times. This chain uses TRBV7-2 with TRBJ1-2; no reliable D call. V was shortened by 1 base and J by 5 bases, with 8 bases between the two germline ends. Germline-derived CDR1 and CDR2 are SGHTA and FQGNSA. CDR3 size: 13 residues. DNA of the CDR3: TGTGCCAGCAGCTTAGGACGGAGGTATGGCTACACCTTC. Translation gives CASSLGRRYGYTF.

This clone was seen a single time. The chain employs TRBV4-1 and TRBJ1-5; TRBD1 aligns across 8 bases. The CDR3 covers 20 residues. Unmatched junction bases numbered 16, after V lost 3 bases and J lost 0 bases. Germline loops: CDR1 MGHRA, CDR2 YSYEKL. CDR3 in amino acids: CASSQILLGQARSSNQPQHF. In nucleotides, the CDR3 is TGCGCCAGCAGCCAGATTTTACTGGGACAGGCAAGATCTAGCAATCAGCCCCAGCATTTT.